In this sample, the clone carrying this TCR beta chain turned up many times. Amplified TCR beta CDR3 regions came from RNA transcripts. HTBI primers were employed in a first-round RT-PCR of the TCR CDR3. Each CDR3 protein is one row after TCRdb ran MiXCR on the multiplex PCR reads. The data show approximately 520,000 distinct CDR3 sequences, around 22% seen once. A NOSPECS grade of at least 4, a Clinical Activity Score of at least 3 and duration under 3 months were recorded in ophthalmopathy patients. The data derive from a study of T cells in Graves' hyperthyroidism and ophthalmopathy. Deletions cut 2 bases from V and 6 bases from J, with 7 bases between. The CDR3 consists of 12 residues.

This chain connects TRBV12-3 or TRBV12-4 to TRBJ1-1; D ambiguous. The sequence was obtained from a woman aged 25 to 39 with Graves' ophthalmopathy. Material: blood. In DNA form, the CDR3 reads TGTGCCAGCAGTTTACCTCTGTCTGAAGCTTTCTTT. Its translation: CASSLPLSEAFF.